Listed below are T cell receptor beta chains from one sample, sequenced in a study of beta chain features in type 1 diabetes. The data were produced by immunoSEQ multiplex PCR, yet TCRdb's version contains in-frame clones alone and is incomplete. The repertoire holds hundreds of thousands of clones, around an eighth seen once, with roughly 0.017% in the top ten. Sequencing input: naive CD4+ T cells from blood. Receptors originate from a man between 18 and 29 years old in good health. Both conserved end residues are part of each CDR3. Fields, in order: D gene, clone size, J gene, V gene, CDR3 protein, CDR3 DNA. The D gene is left open where the match is weak. Size tells how often a clone was seen (once, few, many) or the class of an expanded clone, and some rows leave it out.

D gene: .; clone size: .; J gene: TRBJ1-3; V gene: TRBV2; CDR3 protein: CASEQGAGNTIYF; CDR3 DNA: TGTGCCAGCGAACAGGGAGCCGGAAACACCATATATTTT
D gene: TRBD1; clone size: once; J gene: TRBJ1-1; V gene: TRBV9; CDR3 protein: CASSATGTGVNTEAFF; CDR3 DNA: TGTGCCAGCAGCGCTACCGGGACAGGGGTGAACACTGAAGCTTTCTTT
D gene: TRBD1; clone size: .; J gene: TRBJ2-3; V gene: TRBV19; CDR3 protein: CASSSPPGTGDTDTQYF; CDR3 DNA: TGTGCCAGTAGTTCCCCTCCCGGGACAGGGGACACAGATACGCAGTATTTT
D gene: .; clone size: few; J gene: TRBJ1-2; V gene: TRBV9; CDR3 protein: CASSPTREYGYTF; CDR3 DNA: TGTGCCAGCAGCCCCACACGGGAATATGGCTACACCTTC
D gene: .; clone size: .; J gene: TRBJ2-7; V gene: TRBV18; CDR3 protein: CASSPPSQKTYEQYF; CDR3 DNA: TGTGCCAGCTCACCACCATCTCAGAAAACCTACGAGCAGTACTTC
D gene: .; clone size: few; J gene: TRBJ2-1; V gene: TRBV5-1; CDR3 protein: CASDRDSAPREQFF; CDR3 DNA: TGCGCCAGCGACCGGGACTCCGCCCCGCGTGAGCAGTTCTTC
D gene: .; clone size: .; J gene: TRBJ1-1; V gene: TRBV28; CDR3 protein: CASSLGGGSEAFF; CDR3 DNA: TGTGCCAGCAGTTTAGGGGGAGGCTCTGAAGCTTTCTTT
D gene: TRBD2; clone size: .; J gene: TRBJ2-1; V gene: TRBV19; CDR3 protein: CASSRLAGVSSYNEQFF; CDR3 DNA: TGTGCCAGTAGCAGACTAGCGGGAGTCAGCTCCTACAATGAGCAGTTCTTC
D gene: TRBD1; clone size: few; J gene: TRBJ1-1; V gene: TRBV18; CDR3 protein: CASSQTGVPEAFF; CDR3 DNA: TGTGCCAGCTCACAGACAGGGGTCCCTGAAGCTTTCTTT
D gene: .; clone size: few; J gene: TRBJ1-1; V gene: TRBV30; CDR3 protein: CAWSVANTEAFF; CDR3 DNA: TGTGCCTGGAGTGTGGCGAACACTGAAGCTTTCTTT
D gene: TRBD2; clone size: .; J gene: TRBJ2-1; V gene: TRBV5-4; CDR3 protein: CATSGGIAGGRSGEQFF; CDR3 DNA: TGTGCCACTAGTGGGGGGATAGCGGGAGGTAGAAGTGGAGAGCAGTTCTTC
D gene: .; clone size: few; J gene: TRBJ1-5; V gene: TRBV5-1; CDR3 protein: CASSLGVRYNQPQHF; CDR3 DNA: TGCGCCAGCAGCTTGGGAGTCAGGTACAATCAGCCCCAGCATTTT
D gene: TRBD1; clone size: .; J gene: TRBJ1-1; V gene: TRBV6-1; CDR3 protein: CASSGTGHMNTEAFF; CDR3 DNA: TGTGCCAGCAGCGGGACAGGGCACATGAACACTGAAGCTTTCTTT
D gene: .; clone size: few; J gene: TRBJ2-5; V gene: TRBV6-5; CDR3 protein: CASSYSGGRVETQYF; CDR3 DNA: TGTGCCAGCAGTTACTCGGGTGGCAGGGTAGAGACCCAGTACTTC
D gene: .; clone size: few; J gene: TRBJ2-7; V gene: TRBV29-1; CDR3 protein: CSVGRSYEQYF; CDR3 DNA: TGCAGCGTTGGCAGGTCTTACGAGCAGTACTTC
D gene: TRBD1; clone size: few; J gene: TRBJ2-1; V gene: TRBV30; CDR3 protein: CASHRGDNEQFF; CDR3 DNA: TGTGCCAGCCACAGGGGGGACAATGAGCAGTTCTTC
D gene: .; clone size: few; J gene: TRBJ1-2; V gene: TRBV18; CDR3 protein: CASSPSESIDGYTF; CDR3 DNA: TGTGCCAGCTCTCCGTCGGAGTCCATAGATGGCTACACCTTC
D gene: TRBD1; clone size: few; J gene: TRBJ2-2; V gene: TRBV4-3; CDR3 protein: CASSQALRGSGELFF; CDR3 DNA: TGCGCCAGCAGCCAAGCCCTCAGGGGGTCCGGGGAGCTGTTTTTT
D gene: TRBD1; clone size: few; J gene: TRBJ1-5; V gene: TRBV30; CDR3 protein: CAWSSGTGGSQPQHF; CDR3 DNA: TGTGCCTGGAGTTCCGGGACAGGGGGTAGTCAGCCCCAGCATTTT
D gene: TRBD1; clone size: .; J gene: TRBJ2-4; V gene: TRBV4-3; CDR3 protein: CASSGTGGQNIQYF; CDR3 DNA: TGCGCCAGCAGCGGGACAGGGGGCCAAAACATTCAGTACTTC
D gene: .; clone size: few; J gene: TRBJ2-3; V gene: TRBV6-1; CDR3 protein: CASSERGLAPDTQYF; CDR3 DNA: TGTGCCAGCAGTGAAAGAGGGCTAGCCCCGGATACGCAGTATTTT
D gene: .; clone size: few; J gene: TRBJ2-1; V gene: TRBV6-1; CDR3 protein: CASSPGYVPYNEQFF; CDR3 DNA: TGTGCCAGCAGCCCAGGCTACGTTCCCTACAATGAGCAGTTCTTC
D gene: .; clone size: .; J gene: TRBJ2-2; V gene: TRBV5-1; CDR3 protein: CASSSEGNVGTGELFF; CDR3 DNA: TGCGCCAGCAGCTCCGAGGGCAATGTAGGGACCGGGGAGCTGTTTTTT
D gene: .; clone size: .; J gene: TRBJ1-1; V gene: TRBV6-5; CDR3 protein: CASRAEKNTEAFF; CDR3 DNA: TGTGCCAGCAGGGCGGAGAAGAACACTGAAGCTTTCTTT
D gene: TRBD2; clone size: .; J gene: TRBJ2-7; V gene: TRBV5-1; CDR3 protein: CASTTALAGAYEQYF; CDR3 DNA: TGCGCCAGCACCACCGCCTTAGCGGGAGCCTACGAGCAGTACTTC
D gene: .; clone size: .; J gene: TRBJ2-3; V gene: TRBV7-6; CDR3 protein: CASSSPREPGTDTQYF; CDR3 DNA: TGTGCCAGCAGCTCCCCTCGGGAACCCGGCACAGATACGCAGTATTTT
D gene: TRBD2; clone size: few; J gene: TRBJ2-5; V gene: TRBV20-1; CDR3 protein: CSSGNQETQYF; CDR3 DNA: TGCAGTAGCGGGAATCAAGAGACCCAGTACTTC
D gene: TRBD1; clone size: .; J gene: TRBJ2-5; V gene: TRBV6-4; CDR3 protein: CHEGTEETQYF; CDR3 DNA: TGTCATGAAGGGACAGAAGAGACCCAGTACTTC
D gene: TRBD1; clone size: .; J gene: TRBJ1-2; V gene: TRBV11-2; CDR3 protein: CASSSGQGYGYTF; CDR3 DNA: TGTGCCAGCAGCTCGGGACAGGGGTATGGCTACACCTTC
D gene: .; clone size: .; J gene: TRBJ1-2; V gene: TRBV14; CDR3 protein: CASSQDLNPGRIYGYTF; CDR3 DNA: TGTGCCAGCAGCCAAGATCTAAATCCAGGGCGAATCTATGGCTACACCTTC
D gene: .; clone size: .; J gene: TRBJ2-3; V gene: TRBV30; CDR3 protein: CAWDDPGASKTDTQYF; CDR3 DNA: TGTGCCTGGGATGATCCTGGCGCTAGCAAAACAGATACGCAGTATTTT
D gene: .; clone size: .; J gene: TRBJ1-6; V gene: TRBV30; CDR3 protein: CAWSPLAGLNSPLHF; CDR3 DNA: TGTGCCTGGAGTCCCCTCGCAGGACTTAATTCACCCCTCCACTTT
D gene: .; clone size: .; J gene: TRBJ1-2; V gene: TRBV2; CDR3 protein: CASSDGDYGYTF; CDR3 DNA: TGTGCCAGCAGTGACGGGGACTATGGCTACACCTTC
D gene: TRBD2; clone size: few; J gene: TRBJ2-5; V gene: TRBV7-3; CDR3 protein: CASSLTSGRERETQYF; CDR3 DNA: TGTGCCAGCAGCTTAACCTCGGGGCGGGAGAGGGAGACCCAGTACTTC